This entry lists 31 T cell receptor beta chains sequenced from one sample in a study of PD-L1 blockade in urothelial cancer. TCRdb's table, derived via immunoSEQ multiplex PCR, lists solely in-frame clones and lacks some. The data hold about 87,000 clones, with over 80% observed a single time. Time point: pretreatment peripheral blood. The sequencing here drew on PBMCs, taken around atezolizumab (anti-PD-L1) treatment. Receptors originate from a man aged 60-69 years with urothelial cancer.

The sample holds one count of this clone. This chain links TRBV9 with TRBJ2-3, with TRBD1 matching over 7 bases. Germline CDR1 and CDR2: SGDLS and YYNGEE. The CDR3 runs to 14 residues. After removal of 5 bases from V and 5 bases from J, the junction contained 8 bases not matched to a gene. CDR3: CASSPPPGGDTQYF. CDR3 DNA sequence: TGTGCCAGCAGTCCACCCCCAGGGGGAGATACGCAGTATTTT.

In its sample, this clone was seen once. In nucleotides, the CDR3 is TGTGCCAGCAGTTTCACGGCAATAGGGGCAGATACGCAGTATTTT. This translates into CASSFTAIGADTQYF. The chain has TRBV28 and TRBJ2-3; D is perhaps TRBD1 (5 bases). CDR1 MDHEN and CDR2 SYDVKM come from the germline V gene. The CDR3 loop spans 15 amino acids. With 3 bases removed from V and 4 bases from J, the gap between germline ends came to 14 bases.

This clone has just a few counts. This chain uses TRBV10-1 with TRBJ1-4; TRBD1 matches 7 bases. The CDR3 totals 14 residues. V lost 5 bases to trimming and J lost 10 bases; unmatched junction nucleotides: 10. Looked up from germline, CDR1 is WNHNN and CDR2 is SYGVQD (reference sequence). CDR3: CASSTGTVDGKLFF. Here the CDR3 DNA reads TGCGCCAGCAGTACCGGGACAGTAGACGGAAAACTGTTTTTT.

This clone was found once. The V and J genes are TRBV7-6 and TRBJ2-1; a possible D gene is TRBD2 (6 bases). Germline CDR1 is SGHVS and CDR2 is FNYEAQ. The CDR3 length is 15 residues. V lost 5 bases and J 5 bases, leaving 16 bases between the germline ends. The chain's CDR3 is CASSQEGGDNNEQFF. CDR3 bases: TGTGCCAGCAGCCAAGAGGGCGGGGATAACAATGAGCAGTTCTTC.

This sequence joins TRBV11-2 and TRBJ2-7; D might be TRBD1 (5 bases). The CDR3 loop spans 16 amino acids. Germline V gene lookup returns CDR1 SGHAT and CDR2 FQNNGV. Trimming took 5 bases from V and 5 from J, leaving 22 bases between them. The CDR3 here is CASSLVGRIGVHEQYF. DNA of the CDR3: TGTGCCAGCAGCCTAGTGGGGCGGATAGGGGTCCACGAGCAGTACTTC.

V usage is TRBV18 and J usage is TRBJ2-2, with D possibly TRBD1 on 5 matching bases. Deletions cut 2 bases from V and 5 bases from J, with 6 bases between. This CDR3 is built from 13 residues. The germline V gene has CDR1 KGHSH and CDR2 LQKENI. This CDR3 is CASSPDRTGELFF. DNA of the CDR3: TGTGCCAGCTCACCAGACAGAACCGGGGAGCTGTTTTTT.

CDR3 coding DNA: TGTGCCAGCAGCATGGGACTAGCGGAGCAAGAGACCCAGTACTTC. Translating it yields CASSMGLAEQETQYF. V and J are TRBV11-2 and TRBJ2-5; 11 bases align to TRBD2. This CDR3 region has 15 residues. Germline trimming cut 5 bases from V and 2 bases from J; bases unmatched to any gene: 4. Germline CDR1 is SGHAT and CDR2 is FQNNGV.

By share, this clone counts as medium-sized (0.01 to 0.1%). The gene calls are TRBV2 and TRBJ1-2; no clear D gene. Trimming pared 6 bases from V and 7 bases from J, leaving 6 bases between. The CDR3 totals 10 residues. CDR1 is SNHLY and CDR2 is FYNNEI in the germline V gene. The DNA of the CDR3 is TGTGCCAGCAGGGAACTTGGCTACACCTTC. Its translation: CASRELGYTF.

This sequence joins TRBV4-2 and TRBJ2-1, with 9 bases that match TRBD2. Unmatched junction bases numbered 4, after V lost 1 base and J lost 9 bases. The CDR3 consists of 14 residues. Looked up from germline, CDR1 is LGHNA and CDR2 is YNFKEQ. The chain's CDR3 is CASSQASGVPEQFF. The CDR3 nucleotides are TGTGCCAGCAGCCAAGCTAGCGGGGTCCCTGAGCAGTTCTTC.

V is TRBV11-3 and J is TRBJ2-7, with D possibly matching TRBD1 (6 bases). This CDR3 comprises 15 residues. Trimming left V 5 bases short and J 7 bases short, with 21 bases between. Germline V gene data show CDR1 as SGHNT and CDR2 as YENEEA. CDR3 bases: TGTGCCAGCAGCCCCAACCCGACAGGCTCGGGAGAGCAGTACTTC. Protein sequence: CASSPNPTGSGEQYF.

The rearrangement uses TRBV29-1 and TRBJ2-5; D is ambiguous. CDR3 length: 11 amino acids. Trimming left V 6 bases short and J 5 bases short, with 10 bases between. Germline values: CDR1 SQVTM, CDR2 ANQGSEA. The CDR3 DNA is TGCAGCGTCCGCGAGTGGGAGACCCAGTACTTC. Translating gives CSVREWETQYF.

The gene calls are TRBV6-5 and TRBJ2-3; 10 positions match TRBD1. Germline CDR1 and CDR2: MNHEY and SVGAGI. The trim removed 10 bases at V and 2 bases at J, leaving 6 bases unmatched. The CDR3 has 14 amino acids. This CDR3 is CATGDRGDTDTQYF. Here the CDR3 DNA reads TGTGCCACGGGGGACAGGGGCGACACAGATACGCAGTATTTT.

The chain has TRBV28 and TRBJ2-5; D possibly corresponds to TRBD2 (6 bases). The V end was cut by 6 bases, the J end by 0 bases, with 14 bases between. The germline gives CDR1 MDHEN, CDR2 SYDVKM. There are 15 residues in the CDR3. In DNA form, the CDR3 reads TGTGCCAGCAGACCCTTTCTAGCGAACCAAGAGACCCAGTACTTC. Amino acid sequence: CASRPFLANQETQYF. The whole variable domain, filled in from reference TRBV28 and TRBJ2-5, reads DVKVTQSSRYLVKRTGEKVFLECVQDMDHENMFWYRQDPGLGLRLIYFSYDVKMKEKGDIPEGYSVSREKKERFSLILESASTNQTSMYLCASRPFLANQETQYFGPGTRLLVL.

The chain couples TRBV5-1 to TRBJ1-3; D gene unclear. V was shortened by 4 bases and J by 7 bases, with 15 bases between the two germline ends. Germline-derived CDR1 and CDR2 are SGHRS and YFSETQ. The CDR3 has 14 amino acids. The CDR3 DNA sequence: TGCGCCAGCAGCACACAGCCTACCGCGAACACCATATATTTT. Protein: CASSTQPTANTIYF.

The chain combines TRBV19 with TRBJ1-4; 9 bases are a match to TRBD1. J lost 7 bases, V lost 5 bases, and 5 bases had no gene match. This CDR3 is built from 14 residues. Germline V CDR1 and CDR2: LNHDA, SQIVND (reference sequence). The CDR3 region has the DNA TGTGCCAGTAGTGCGGACAGGGGCGGTGAAAAACTGTTTTTT. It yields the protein CASSADRGGEKLFF.

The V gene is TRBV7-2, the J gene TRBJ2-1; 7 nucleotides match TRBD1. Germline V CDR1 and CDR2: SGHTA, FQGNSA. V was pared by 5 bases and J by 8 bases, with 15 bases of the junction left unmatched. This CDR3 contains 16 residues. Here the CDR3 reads CASSEGTDMPRDEQFF. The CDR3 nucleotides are TGTGCCAGCAGCGAAGGGACAGACATGCCTCGGGATGAGCAGTTCTTC.

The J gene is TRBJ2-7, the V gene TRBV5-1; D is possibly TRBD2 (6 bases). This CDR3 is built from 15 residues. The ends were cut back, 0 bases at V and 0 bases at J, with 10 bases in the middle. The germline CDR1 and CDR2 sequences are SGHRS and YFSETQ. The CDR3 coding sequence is TGCGCCAGCAGCTTGGGGGGGGTAACCTCCTACGAGCAGTACTTC. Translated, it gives CASSLGGVTSYEQYF.

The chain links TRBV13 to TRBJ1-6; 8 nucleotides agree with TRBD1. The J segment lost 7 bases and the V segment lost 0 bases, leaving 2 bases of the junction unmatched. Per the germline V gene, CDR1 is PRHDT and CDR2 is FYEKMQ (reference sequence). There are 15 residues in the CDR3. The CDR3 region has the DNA TGTGCCAGCAGCTTAGGGGACAGGGAAAATTCACCCCTCCACTTT. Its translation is CASSLGDRENSPLHF.

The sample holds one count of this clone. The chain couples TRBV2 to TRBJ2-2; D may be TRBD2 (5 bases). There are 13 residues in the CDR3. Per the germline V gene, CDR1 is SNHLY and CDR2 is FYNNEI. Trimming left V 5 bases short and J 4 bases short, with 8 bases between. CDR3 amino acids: CASSRGSTGELFF. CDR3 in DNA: TGTGCCAGCAGTCGAGGGTCCACCGGGGAGCTGTTTTTT.

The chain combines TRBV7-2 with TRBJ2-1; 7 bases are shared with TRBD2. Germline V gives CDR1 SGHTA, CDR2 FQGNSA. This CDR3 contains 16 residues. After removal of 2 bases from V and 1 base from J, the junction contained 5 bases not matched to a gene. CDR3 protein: CASSLLAVTSYNEQFF. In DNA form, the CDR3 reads TGTGCCAGCAGCTTACTAGCGGTGACGTCCTACAATGAGCAGTTCTTC.

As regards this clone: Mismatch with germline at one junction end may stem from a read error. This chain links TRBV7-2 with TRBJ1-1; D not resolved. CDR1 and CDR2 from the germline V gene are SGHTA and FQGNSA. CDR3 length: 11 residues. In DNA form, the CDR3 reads TGTGCCAGCAGCTTAGGGACTCGATATGTATTT. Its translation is CASSLGTRYVF.

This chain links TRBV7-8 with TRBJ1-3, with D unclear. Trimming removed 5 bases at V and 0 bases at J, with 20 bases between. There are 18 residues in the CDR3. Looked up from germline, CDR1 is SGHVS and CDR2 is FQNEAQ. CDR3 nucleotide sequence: TGTGCCAGCAGCCCTAATTTCGTGCTCTTGAGCTCTGGAAACACCATATATTTT. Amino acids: CASSPNFVLLSSGNTIYF.

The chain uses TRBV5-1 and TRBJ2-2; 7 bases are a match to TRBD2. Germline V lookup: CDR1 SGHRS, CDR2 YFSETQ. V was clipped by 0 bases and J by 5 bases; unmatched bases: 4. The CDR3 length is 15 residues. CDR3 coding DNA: TGCGCCAGCAGCTTGGCCGGGGGAGGGACCGGGGAGCTGTTTTTT. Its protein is CASSLAGGGTGELFF. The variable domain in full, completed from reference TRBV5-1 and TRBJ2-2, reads KAGVTQTPRYLIKTRGQQVTLSCSPISGHRSVSWYQQTPGQGLQFLFEYFSETQRNKGNFPGRFSGRQFSNSRSEMNVSTLELGDSALYLCASSLAGGGTGELFFGEGSRLTVL.

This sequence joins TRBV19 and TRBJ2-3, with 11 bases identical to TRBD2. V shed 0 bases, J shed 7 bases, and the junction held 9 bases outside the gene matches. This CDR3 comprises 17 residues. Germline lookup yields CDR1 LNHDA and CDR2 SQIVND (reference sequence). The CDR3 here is CASSIDQGLAGDNTQYF. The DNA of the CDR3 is TGTGCCAGTAGTATAGACCAAGGACTAGCGGGTGATAATACGCAGTATTTT.

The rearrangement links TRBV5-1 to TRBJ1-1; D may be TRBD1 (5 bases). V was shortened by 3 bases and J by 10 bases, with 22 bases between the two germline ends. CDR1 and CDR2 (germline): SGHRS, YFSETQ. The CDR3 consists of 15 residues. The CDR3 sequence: CASSWGGTGEEGAFF. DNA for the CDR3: TGCGCCAGCAGCTGGGGGGGGACGGGCGAGGAGGGAGCTTTCTTT.

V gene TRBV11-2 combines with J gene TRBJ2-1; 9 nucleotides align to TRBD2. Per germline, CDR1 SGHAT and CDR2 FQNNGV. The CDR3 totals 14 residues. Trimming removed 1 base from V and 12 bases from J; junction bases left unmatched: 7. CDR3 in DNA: TGTGCCAGCAGCTTAGGGCGGGAGGGCCAAGGGCAGTTCTTC. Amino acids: CASSLGREGQGQFF. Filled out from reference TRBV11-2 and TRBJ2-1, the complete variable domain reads EAGVAQSPRYKIIEKRQSVAFWCNPISGHATLYWYQQILGQGPKLLIQFQNNGVVDDSQLPKDRFSAERLKGVDSTLKIQPAKLEDSAVYLCASSLGREGQGQFFGPGTRLTVL.

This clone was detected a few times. The CDR3 DNA follows: TGTGCCACCAGCAGAGTGAGACAGATGAACACTGAAGCTTTCTTT. Its translation is CATSRVRQMNTEAFF. V usage is TRBV15 and J usage is TRBJ1-1, with TRBD1 as a possible D gene (5 bases). V was trimmed by 1 base and J by 0 bases, leaving 9 bases between them. Germline assignment: CDR1 LNHNV and CDR2 YYDKDF (reference sequence). The CDR3 is made up of 15 amino acids.

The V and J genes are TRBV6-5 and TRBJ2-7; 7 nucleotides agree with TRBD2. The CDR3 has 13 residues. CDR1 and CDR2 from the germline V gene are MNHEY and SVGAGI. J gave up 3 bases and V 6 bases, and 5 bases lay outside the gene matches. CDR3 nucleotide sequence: TGTGCCAGCAGCGGCGGGAGTAACTACGAGCAGTACTTC. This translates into CASSGGSNYEQYF.

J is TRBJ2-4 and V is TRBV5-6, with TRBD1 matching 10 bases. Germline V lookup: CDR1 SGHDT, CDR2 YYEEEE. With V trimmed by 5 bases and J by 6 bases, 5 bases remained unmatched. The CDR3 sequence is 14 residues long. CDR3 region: CASSPGQGTNIQYF. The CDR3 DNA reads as TGTGCCAGCAGTCCGGGACAGGGGACAAACATTCAGTACTTC.

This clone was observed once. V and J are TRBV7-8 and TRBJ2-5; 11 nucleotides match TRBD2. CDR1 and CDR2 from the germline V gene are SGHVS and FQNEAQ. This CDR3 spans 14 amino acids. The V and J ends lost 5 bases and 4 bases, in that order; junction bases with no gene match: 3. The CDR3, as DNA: TGTGCCAGCAGCCAGGGACTAGCGGTAGAGACCCAGTACTTC. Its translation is CASSQGLAVETQYF. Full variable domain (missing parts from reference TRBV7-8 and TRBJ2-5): GAGVSQSPRYKVAKRGQDVALRCDPISGHVSLFWYQQALGQGPEFLTYFQNEAQLDKSGLPSDRFFAERPEGSVSTLKIQRTQQEDSAVYLCASSQGLAVETQYFGPGTRLLVL.

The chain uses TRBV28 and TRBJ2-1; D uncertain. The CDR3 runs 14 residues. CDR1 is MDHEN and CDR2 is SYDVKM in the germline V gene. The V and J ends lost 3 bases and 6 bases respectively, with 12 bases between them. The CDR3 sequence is CASSFWQRGNEQFF. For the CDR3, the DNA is TGTGCCAGCAGTTTTTGGCAGAGAGGCAATGAGCAGTTCTTC.